The T cell receptor (beta chain) described here comes from a study of shared clonotypes between healthy human individuals. General study points: Apart from blood, nothing was sampled; tissue repertoires likely differ. Among non-shared clonotypes, generation probabilities were lower than among those shared by all four donors.

The split of CD4+ cells yielded CD45RA+ naive and CD45RA-negative memory subsets. As regards this clone: As yet, its antigen is unknown.

In the source study's methods: ImmunoSEQ gave junction-only sequences without quality scores, so filtering differed. The repertoire was sequenced with immunoSEQ multiplex PCR; TCRdb's copy has only in-frame clones and lacks some. D and trimming were read from the DNA, whereas the V and J calls and clone size are those reported in that table. This sample has more than 2,000,000 clones; about 92% occur once, and the top ten carry around 0.14%. The length of the CDR3 is 16 residues. The trim removed 0 bases at V and 7 bases at J, leaving 8 bases unmatched. The germline CDR1 and CDR2 sequences are LNHNV and YYDKDF (reference sequence).

The chain links TRBV15 to TRBJ2-5, with 10 positions matching TRBD2. The sample was naive CD4+ T cells sorted from blood. The subset: CD45RA+ positively selected. The clonotype comes from a man aged 18 to 30 in good health. This CDR3 is CATSRDLSGGGLTQYF. The CDR3, as DNA: TGTGCCACCAGCAGAGATCTAAGCGGGGGGGGTTTGACCCAGTACTTC.